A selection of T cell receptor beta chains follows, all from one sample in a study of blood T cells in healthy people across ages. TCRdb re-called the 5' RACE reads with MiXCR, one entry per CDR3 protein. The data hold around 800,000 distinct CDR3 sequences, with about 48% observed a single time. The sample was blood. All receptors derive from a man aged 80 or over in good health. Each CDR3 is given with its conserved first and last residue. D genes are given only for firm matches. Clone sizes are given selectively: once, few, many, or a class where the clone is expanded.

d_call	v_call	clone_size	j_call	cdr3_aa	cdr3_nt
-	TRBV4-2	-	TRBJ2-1	CASSSPSLGTEQFF	TGTGCCAGCAGCTCCCCCAGTCTAGGAACTGAGCAGTTCTTC
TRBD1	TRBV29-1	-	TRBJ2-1	CSVGNRGIGEQFF	TGCAGCGTTGGGAACAGGGGAATAGGTGAGCAGTTCTTC
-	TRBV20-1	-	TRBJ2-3	CSARDLAQGWVDTQYF	TGCAGTGCTAGAGATTTGGCGCAGGGGTGGGTAGATACGCAGTATTTT
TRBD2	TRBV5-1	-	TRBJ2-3	CASSLEISGRGTDTQYF	TGCGCCAGCAGCTTGGAAATTAGCGGGAGGGGGACAGATACGCAGTATTTT
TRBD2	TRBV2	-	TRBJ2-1	CASSRTSGMRSTRKQFF	TGTGCCAGCAGTCGGACTAGCGGGATGAGGTCCACACGAAAGCAGTTCTTC
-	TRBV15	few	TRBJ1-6	CATSSPRGGRNSPLHF	TGTGCCACCAGCAGTCCCCGGGGGGGAAGGAATTCACCCCTCCACTTT
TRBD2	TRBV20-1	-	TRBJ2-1	CSARGGTSWNEQFF	TGCAGTGCTAGGGGCGGGACTAGCTGGAATGAGCAGTTCTTC
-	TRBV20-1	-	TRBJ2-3	CSARDLGRSTDTQYF	TGCAGTGCTAGAGATCTTGGGAGGAGCACAGATACGCAGTATTTT
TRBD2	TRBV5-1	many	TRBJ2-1	CASSQGLAGYNEQFF	TGCGCCAGCAGCCAAGGACTAGCGGGATACAATGAGCAGTTCTTC
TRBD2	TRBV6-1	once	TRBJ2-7	CASNSAAGDYEQYF	TGTGCCAGCAATTCTGCAGCGGGAGATTACGAGCAGTACTTC
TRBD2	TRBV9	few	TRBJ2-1	CASSTQPGGEAGQFF	TGTGCCAGCAGCACCCAACCGGGGGGGGAGGCCGGGCAGTTCTTC
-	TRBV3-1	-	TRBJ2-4	CASSQGGDIQYF	TGTGCCAGCAGCCAAGGGGGAGACATTCAGTACTTC
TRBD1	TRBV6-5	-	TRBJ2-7	CASRLSGQGAVDEQYF	TGTGCCAGCAGGCTGTCGGGACAGGGGGCCGTCGACGAGCAGTACTTC
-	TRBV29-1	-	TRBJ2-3	CSLALRQRTDTQYF	TGCAGCCTTGCGCTTCGCCAAAGGACAGATACGCAGTATTTT
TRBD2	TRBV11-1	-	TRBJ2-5	CASSLTAGASGRRETQYF	TGTGCCAGCAGCTTAACAGCAGGGGCTAGCGGGAGGAGGGAGACCCAGTACTTC
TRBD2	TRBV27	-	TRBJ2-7	CASRRLAGVAYEQYF	TGTGCCAGCAGAAGACTAGCGGGAGTAGCCTACGAGCAGTACTTC
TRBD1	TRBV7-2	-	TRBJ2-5	CASSPQGVDETQYF	TGTGCCAGCAGCCCCCAGGGGGTTGACGAGACCCAGTACTTC
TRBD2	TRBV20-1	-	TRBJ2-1	CSARDGVRLAGGFKQFF	TGCAGTGCTAGAGATGGGGTGAGGCTAGCGGGAGGTTTTAAGCAGTTCTTC
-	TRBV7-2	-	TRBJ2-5	CASSLYGAAQETQYF	TGTGCCAGCAGCTTATACGGAGCCGCACAAGAGACCCAGTACTTC
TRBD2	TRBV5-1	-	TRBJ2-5	CASSLVASGQETQYF	TGCGCCAGCAGCTTGGTGGCTAGCGGACAAGAGACCCAGTACTTC
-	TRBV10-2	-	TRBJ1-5	CASQDFSSSNQPQHF	TGCGCCAGCCAGGATTTCTCCTCTAGCAATCAGCCCCAGCATTTT
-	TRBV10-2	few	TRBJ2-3	CASSGGERRYAYF	TGCGCCAGCAGTGGGGGGGAGAGAAGATACGCGTATTTT
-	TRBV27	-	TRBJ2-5	CASRRWTAGYHQETQYF	TGTGCCAGCAGGCGATGGACTGCCGGTTACCACCAAGAGACCCAGTACTTC
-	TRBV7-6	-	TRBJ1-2	CASSSVAGKDNYGYTF	TGTGCCAGCAGCTCCGTCGCGGGGAAGGATAACTATGGCTACACCTTC
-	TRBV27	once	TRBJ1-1	CASSLRQARDTEAFF	TGTGCCAGCAGTTTACGACAAGCCAGGGACACTGAAGCTTTCTTT
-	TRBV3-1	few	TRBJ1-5	CASSQGPYRGQPQHF	TGTGCCAGCAGCCAAGGGCCCTATAGGGGTCAGCCCCAGCATTTT
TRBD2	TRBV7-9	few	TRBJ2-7	CASSLGAGGSYEQYF	TGTGCCAGCAGCTTGGGAGCGGGAGGGTCCTACGAGCAGTACTTC
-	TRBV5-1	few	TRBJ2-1	CASSYGGATGNEQFF	TGCGCCAGCAGCTATGGCGGGGCCACGGGCAATGAGCAGTTCTTC
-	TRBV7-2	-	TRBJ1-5	CASSFWSGPQHF	TGTGCCAGCAGCTTTTGGTCGGGGCCCCAGCATTTT
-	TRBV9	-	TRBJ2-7	CASSVATGENGEQYF	TGTGCCAGCAGCGTAGCTACGGGGGAGAACGGCGAGCAGTACTTC
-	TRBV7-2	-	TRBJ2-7	CASSLGDARYEQYF	TGTGCCAGCAGTTTAGGGGATGCCCGCTACGAGCAGTACTTC
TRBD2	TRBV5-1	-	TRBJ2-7	CASSAGEKSCEQYF	TGCGCCAGCAGCGCGGGAGAGAAGTCCTGCGAGCAGTACTTC
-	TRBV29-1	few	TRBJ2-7	CSVPDRTSYEQYF	TGCAGCGTTCCCGACAGGACTTCCTACGAGCAGTACTTC
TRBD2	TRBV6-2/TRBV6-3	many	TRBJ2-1	CASSYRGLADEQFF	TGTGCCAGCAGTTACAGGGGACTAGCGGATGAGCAGTTCTTC
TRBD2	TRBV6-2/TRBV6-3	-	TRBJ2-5	CASSQGALAGSQETQYF	TGTGCCAGCAGTCAAGGGGCGCTAGCGGGAAGCCAAGAGACCCAGTACTTC
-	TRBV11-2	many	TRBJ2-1	CASSLAGRGTYNEQFF	TGTGCCAGCAGCTTAGCTGGTCGGGGTACCTACAATGAGCAGTTCTTC
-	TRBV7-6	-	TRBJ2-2	CASGRTVNTGELFF	TGTGCCAGCGGCAGGACAGTGAACACCGGGGAGCTGTTTTTT
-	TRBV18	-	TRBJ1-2	CASSPAIYGYTF	TGTGCCAGCTCACCTGCGATTTATGGCTACACCTTC
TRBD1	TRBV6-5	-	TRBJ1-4	CASSWGQDNEKLFF	TGTGCCAGCAGTTGGGGACAGGATAATGAAAAACTGTTTTTT
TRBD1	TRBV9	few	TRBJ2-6	CASSVDRGSGANVLTF	TGTGCCAGCAGCGTAGACAGGGGGTCCGGGGCCAACGTCCTGACTTTC
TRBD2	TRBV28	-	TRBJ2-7	CATHQGLAGGPVYGQYF	TGTGCCACCCACCAGGGGCTGGCGGGAGGGCCAGTCTACGGGCAGTACTTC
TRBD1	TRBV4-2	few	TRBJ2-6	CASRLLGGTTSSGANVLTF	TGTGCCAGCAGGCTGTTAGGGGGCACCACTAGCTCTGGGGCCAACGTCCTGACTTTC
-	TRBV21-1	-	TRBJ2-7	CTSFGRHLHEQYF	TGTACCTCTTTTGGGAGACACCTACACGAGCAGTACTTC
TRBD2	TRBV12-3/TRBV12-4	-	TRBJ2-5	CASSALAGEGETQYF	TGTGCCAGCAGTGCGCTAGCGGGAGAGGGAGAGACCCAGTACTTC
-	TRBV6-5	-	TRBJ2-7	CASSDAGRSYEQYF	TGTGCCAGCAGTGACGCCGGGAGATCCTACGAGCAGTACTTC
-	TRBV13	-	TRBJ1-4	CAISSGQRELFF	TGTGCCATCAGCTCGGGGCAGAGGGAACTGTTTTTT
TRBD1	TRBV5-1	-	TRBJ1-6	CASSPGTGTNSPLHF	TGCGCCAGCAGCCCCGGGACAGGGACGAATTCACCCCTCCACTTT